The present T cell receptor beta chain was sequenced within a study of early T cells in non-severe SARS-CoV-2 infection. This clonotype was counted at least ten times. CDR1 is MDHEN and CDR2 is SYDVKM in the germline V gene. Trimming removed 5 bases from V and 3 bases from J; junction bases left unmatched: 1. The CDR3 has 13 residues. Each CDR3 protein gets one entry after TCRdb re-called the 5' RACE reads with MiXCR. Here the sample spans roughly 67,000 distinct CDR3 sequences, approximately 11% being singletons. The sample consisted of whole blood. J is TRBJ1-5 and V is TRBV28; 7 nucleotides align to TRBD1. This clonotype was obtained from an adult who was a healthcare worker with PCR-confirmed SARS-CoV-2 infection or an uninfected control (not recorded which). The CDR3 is CASSGTDNQPQHF. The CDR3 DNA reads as TGTGCCAGCAGTGGGACAGACAATCAGCCCCAGCATTTT.